A single sample gave rise to the 15 T cell receptor beta chains below, sequenced in a study of control samples from healthy donors and cancer patients. TCRdb keeps only in-frame clones here, not all; method: immunoSEQ multiplex PCR. The data show under 70,000 clones, with 90% seen just once and 1% to 1.5% held by the top ten. The sample comprised PBMCs. Every receptor here comes from a woman aged 45-65 years with colorectal cancer.

The V gene is TRBV7-8, the J gene TRBJ1-1, with D perhaps matching TRBD1 (6 bases). The germline V and J ends were trimmed by 8 bases and 1 base, with 20 bases remaining between them. The CDR3 runs 16 residues. Per germline, CDR1 SGHVS and CDR2 FQNEAQ. The CDR3 nucleotides are TGTGCCAGCGGGGGGCAGGGTCGTTCGTGGAACACTGAAGCTTTCTTT. This gives the protein CASGGQGRSWNTEAFF.

The CDR3 region has the DNA TGTGCCAGTAGTATCTTCCAAAACACTGAAGCTTTCTTT. Amino acids: CASSIFQNTEAFF. The V call is TRBV19, the J call TRBJ1-1; no firm D call. The V gene lost 3 bases and the J gene lost 2 bases, with 7 bases spanning the gap. The V gene's germline CDR1 is LNHDA and CDR2 SQIVND (reference sequence). The CDR3 consists of 13 residues.

This chain connects TRBV7-2 to TRBJ2-7; a possible D gene is TRBD1 (6 bases). This CDR3 comprises 13 residues. Looked up from germline, CDR1 is SGHTA and CDR2 is FQGNSA. V was shortened by 5 bases and J by 3 bases, with 11 bases between the two germline ends. As DNA, the CDR3 is TGTGCCAGCAGCAAAGGGGGATACTACGAGCAGTACTTC. This gives the protein CASSKGGYYEQYF. The entire variable domain, with the rest obtained from reference TRBV7-2 and TRBJ2-7, is as follows: GAGVSQSPSNKVTEKGKDVELRCDPISGHTALYWYRQSLGQGLEFLIYFQGNSAPDKSGLPSDRFSAERTGGSVSTLTIQRTQQEDSAVYLCASSKGGYYEQYFGPGTRLTVT.

This chain links TRBV7-2 with TRBJ1-5; weak D call: TRBD1 (5 bases). V lost 3 bases and J lost 6, with 18 bases in between. In germline, CDR1 is SGHTA, CDR2 FQGNSA. The CDR3 extends over 16 amino acids. CDR3 nucleotides: TGTGCCAGCAGCTTTCGGGGTGGGGGAGATGGTCAGCCCCAGCATTTT. Translated: CASSFRGGGDGQPQHF.

This chain links TRBV11-2 with TRBJ1-2, with a tentative D call TRBD1 (5 bases). Per germline, CDR1 SGHAT and CDR2 FQNNGV. Trimming pared 4 bases from V and 2 bases from J, leaving 8 bases between. This CDR3 region has 13 residues. CDR3 nucleotides: TGTGCCAGCAGCTCGCGGGACAACTATGGCTACACCTTC. Protein: CASSSRDNYGYTF.

J is TRBJ1-4 and V is TRBV5-8; a weak D match, TRBD1 (6 bases). The germline gives CDR1 SGHTS, CDR2 YDEGEE. The CDR3 sequence is 16 residues long. V gave up 3 bases and J gave up 5 bases, with 17 bases separating them. The CDR3 loop is CASSSGVGIYNEKLFF. The CDR3 coding sequence is TGTGCCAGCAGCTCAGGGGTGGGGATCTACAATGAAAAACTGTTTTTT. Full variable domain (remainder filled in from reference TRBV5-8 and TRBJ1-4): EAGVTQSPTHLIKTRGQQATLRCSPISGHTSVYWYQQALGLGLQFLLWYDEGEERNRGNFPPRFSGRQFPNYSSELNVNALELEDSALYLCASSSGVGIYNEKLFFGSGTQLSVL.

The chain combines TRBV19 with TRBJ2-5; D unclear. Trimming took 7 bases from V and 4 from J, leaving 13 bases between them. In germline, CDR1 is LNHDA, CDR2 SQIVND (reference sequence). The CDR3 has 13 amino acids. CDR3 sequence (DNA): TGTGCCAGTAACGACCGGTTGGGAGAGACCCAGTACTTC. Amino acid sequence: CASNDRLGETQYF.

V is TRBV11-1 and J is TRBJ2-7, with TRBD1 matching 9 bases. This CDR3 region has 14 residues. Germline V lookup: CDR1 SGHAT, CDR2 FQDESV (reference sequence). The V and J ends lost 4 bases and 3 bases, in that order; junction bases with no gene match: 4. DNA for the CDR3: TGTGCCAGCAGCTCCTGGGACAGGGTCTACGAGCAGTACTTC. It codes for CASSSWDRVYEQYF.

V is TRBV19 and J is TRBJ2-2, with D possibly TRBD1 on 6 matching bases. Germline V gene lookup returns CDR1 LNHDA and CDR2 SQIVND (reference sequence). The CDR3 sequence is 18 residues long. V dropped 1 base and J dropped 0 bases, with 15 bases sitting between them. The CDR3 nucleotides are TGTGCCAGTAGTATAGGCTTCGACAGGTTCGCGAACACCGGGGAGCTGTTTTTT. This gives the protein CASSIGFDRFANTGELFF.

This chain links TRBV6-5 with TRBJ1-3; D remains ambiguous. The CDR3 loop spans 13 amino acids. Germline V gene data show CDR1 as MNHEY and CDR2 as SVGAGI. Trimming pared 6 bases from V and 7 bases from J, leaving 13 bases between. CDR3 nucleotide sequence: TGTGCCAGCAGGAGGCCCACCTGGAACACCATATATTTT. Protein product: CASRRPTWNTIYF.

The rearrangement joins TRBV5-1 to TRBJ2-7; D unresolved. The CDR3 totals 13 residues. Trimming removed 0 bases at V and 7 bases at J, with 11 bases between. The germline V gene encodes CDR1 SGHRS and CDR2 YFSETQ. CDR3 in amino acids: CASSLGSAREQYF. Written as DNA, the CDR3 is TGCGCCAGCAGCTTGGGTTCAGCTCGGGAGCAGTACTTC.

To note about this clone: In the same sample, other DNA sequences code for this CDR3. The chain joins TRBV5-1 to TRBJ2-3; either TRBD1 or TRBD2 may fit D (5 bases each). Germline CDR1 is SGHRS and CDR2 is YFSETQ. V dropped 0 bases and J dropped 3 bases, with 11 bases sitting between them. The CDR3 contains 15 residues. CDR3 DNA: TGCGCCAGCAGCTTGGATGGGACGGGTACAGATACGCAGTATTTT. This gives the protein CASSLDGTGTDTQYF.

The chain is built from TRBV6-1 and TRBJ2-2; no reliable D call. The V and J ends lost 2 bases and 5 bases respectively, with 3 bases between them. Looked up from germline, CDR1 is MNHNS and CDR2 is SASEGT. The length of the CDR3 is 12 residues. The CDR3 DNA is TGTGCCAGCAGTGAATTTACCGGGGAGCTGTTTTTT. Translation: CASSEFTGELFF.

This rearrangement joins TRBV6-5 to TRBJ2-2; D remains ambiguous. CDR3 length equals 12 residues. Trimming took off 8 bases at V and 7 bases at J, with 11 bases between the two ends. Germline CDR1 MNHEY, CDR2 SVGAGI. The CDR3 here is CASRLSGGELFF. The CDR3 region has the DNA TGTGCCAGCCGTCTAAGTGGCGGGGAGCTGTTTTTT.

The CDR3 sequence is CASQQTGPRSPLHF. The CDR3 nucleotides read TGTGCCAGCCAACAGACAGGGCCTCGATCACCCCTCCACTTT. The rearrangement links TRBV25-1 to TRBJ1-6; TRBD1 aligns across 7 bases. This CDR3 is built from 14 residues. Trimming at V came to 8 bases and at J to 10 bases, leaving 11 bases not matched to a gene. Germline CDR1 is MGHDK and CDR2 is SYGVNS.